Listed below are T cell receptor beta chains from one sample, sequenced in a study of blood T cells in healthy people across ages. TCRdb used MiXCR to reprocess the 5' RACE reads, holding one entry per CDR3 protein. Here the sample spans 1.5 million to 2 million distinct CDR3 sequences, about 50% being singletons. The specimen sequenced was blood. The receptors were gathered from a woman in her thirties or forties in good health. CDR3s include the opening cysteine and the closing phenylalanine or tryptophan. A D gene is named only where the DNA matches it firmly. Size tells how often a clone was seen (once, few, many) or the class of an expanded clone, and some rows leave it out.

d_call: .
clone_size: .
v_call: TRBV12-3/TRBV12-4
j_call: TRBJ2-5
cdr3_aa: CASGQDGVVQETQYF
cdr3_nt: TGTGCCAGCGGACAAGACGGAGTAGTTCAAGAGACCCAGTACTTC

d_call: TRBD1
clone_size: few
v_call: TRBV24-1
j_call: TRBJ1-2
cdr3_aa: CATSRTGGGYGYTF
cdr3_nt: TGTGCCACCAGCCGGACAGGGGGAGGCTATGGCTACACCTTC

d_call: .
clone_size: .
v_call: TRBV27
j_call: TRBJ1-5
cdr3_aa: CASSESKDLGQPQHF
cdr3_nt: TGTGCCAGCAGTGAAAGCAAGGATTTAGGTCAGCCCCAGCATTTT

d_call: .
clone_size: few
v_call: TRBV20-1
j_call: TRBJ2-4
cdr3_aa: CSAASRGRGNIQYF
cdr3_nt: TGCAGTGCTGCATCGCGGGGGCGGGGAAACATTCAGTACTTC

d_call: TRBD1
clone_size: .
v_call: TRBV7-9
j_call: TRBJ1-4
cdr3_aa: CASSSGTDEKLFF
cdr3_nt: TGTGCCAGCAGCTCTGGGACAGATGAAAAACTGTTTTTT

d_call: .
clone_size: .
v_call: TRBV6-2/TRBV6-3
j_call: TRBJ1-5
cdr3_aa: CASSPQGTLRQHF
cdr3_nt: TGTGCCAGCAGCCCCCAGGGGACGCTCCGGCAGCATTTT

d_call: .
clone_size: .
v_call: TRBV20-1
j_call: TRBJ2-5
cdr3_aa: CSARDLLNEETQYF
cdr3_nt: TGCAGTGCTAGAGATCTCCTCAACGAAGAGACCCAGTACTTC

d_call: TRBD1
clone_size: .
v_call: TRBV27
j_call: TRBJ1-2
cdr3_aa: CASRVGQGYGYTF
cdr3_nt: TGTGCCAGCAGGGTCGGACAGGGCTATGGCTACACCTTC

d_call: TRBD2
clone_size: .
v_call: TRBV6-2/TRBV6-3
j_call: TRBJ2-1
cdr3_aa: CASSPRIFRLAGWSEQFF
cdr3_nt: TGTGCCAGCAGTCCACGCATATTCAGACTAGCGGGGTGGAGTGAGCAGTTCTTC

d_call: .
clone_size: .
v_call: TRBV24-1
j_call: TRBJ2-3
cdr3_aa: CATSDLINLGTQYF
cdr3_nt: TGTGCCACCAGTGATTTGATAAACTTAGGTACGCAGTATTTT

d_call: .
clone_size: .
v_call: TRBV7-2
j_call: TRBJ1-5
cdr3_aa: CASNLAHSQNQPQHF
cdr3_nt: TGTGCCAGCAACTTAGCGCACAGCCAGAATCAGCCCCAGCATTTT

d_call: .
clone_size: .
v_call: TRBV20-1
j_call: TRBJ2-5
cdr3_aa: CSARDPPRFQETQYF
cdr3_nt: TGCAGTGCTAGAGATCCCCCGCGGTTCCAAGAGACCCAGTACTTC

d_call: .
clone_size: .
v_call: TRBV28
j_call: TRBJ2-3
cdr3_aa: CASSRGGEGDTQYF
cdr3_nt: TGTGCCAGCAGCCGAGGGGGTGAGGGAGATACGCAGTATTTT

d_call: TRBD2
clone_size: .
v_call: TRBV4-2
j_call: TRBJ2-3
cdr3_aa: CASSQDPLAGTTDTQYF
cdr3_nt: TGTGCCAGCAGCCAAGACCCTCTAGCGGGTACCACAGATACGCAGTATTTT

d_call: .
clone_size: many
v_call: TRBV20-1
j_call: TRBJ2-7
cdr3_aa: CSARDGGAWAFEQYF
cdr3_nt: TGCAGTGCTAGAGATGGAGGAGCTTGGGCGTTCGAGCAGTACTTC

d_call: TRBD2
clone_size: few
v_call: TRBV7-2
j_call: TRBJ2-5
cdr3_aa: CASNPGRVQGTQYF
cdr3_nt: TGTGCCAGCAACCCCGGGAGGGTCCAGGGGACCCAGTACTTC

d_call: .
clone_size: .
v_call: TRBV6-5
j_call: TRBJ2-1
cdr3_aa: CASRDVGAYNEQFF
cdr3_nt: TGTGCCAGCAGGGACGTCGGGGCCTACAATGAGCAGTTCTTC

d_call: .
clone_size: few
v_call: TRBV5-1
j_call: TRBJ2-3
cdr3_aa: CASSLDGRGRTDTQYF
cdr3_nt: TGCGCCAGCAGCTTGGACGGCAGGGGACGCACAGATACGCAGTATTTT

d_call: .
clone_size: .
v_call: TRBV10-3
j_call: TRBJ2-7
cdr3_aa: CAISEQGGYEQYF
cdr3_nt: TGTGCCATCAGTGAGCAAGGGGGCTACGAGCAGTACTTC

d_call: TRBD2
clone_size: .
v_call: TRBV9
j_call: TRBJ2-1
cdr3_aa: CASTGTSLYSSYNEQFF
cdr3_nt: TGTGCCAGCACCGGGACTAGCCTATATAGCTCCTACAATGAGCAGTTCTTC

d_call: .
clone_size: .
v_call: TRBV29-1
j_call: TRBJ2-1
cdr3_aa: CSVGEVRNEQFF
cdr3_nt: TGCAGCGTTGGGGAGGTAAGGAATGAGCAGTTCTTC

d_call: .
clone_size: .
v_call: TRBV20-1
j_call: TRBJ1-4
cdr3_aa: CSAPRGGHEKLFF
cdr3_nt: TGCAGTGCCCCACGGGGAGGACATGAAAAACTGTTTTTT

d_call: TRBD2
clone_size: .
v_call: TRBV24-1
j_call: TRBJ2-1
cdr3_aa: CATSVLSGGGYNEQFF
cdr3_nt: TGTGCCACCAGTGTCTTAAGCGGGGGCGGATACAATGAGCAGTTCTTC